The 29 T cell receptor beta chains below all came from one sample that was sequenced in a study of CD8+ T cells in alopecia areata. This sample's treatment: oral pan-JAK inhibitor, 5-10 mg twice daily. Sequencing used cDNA as its template, made by extracting RNA and reverse transcribing it. The protocol was immunoSEQ multiplex PCR, while the TCRdb copy is restricted to in-frame clones and leaves out a portion. The data contain about 140,000 clones, about 51% of them singletons. The specimen comprised CD8+ T cells sorted from blood, sampled at week 4, from a patient treated with tofacitinib. These receptors were obtained from a human donor with alopecia areata.

This clone occurred a few times. The chain joins TRBV11-2 to TRBJ2-2; the D gene is possibly TRBD1 (6 bases). Per the germline V gene, CDR1 is SGHAT and CDR2 is FQNNGV. V lost 4 bases and J lost 7, with 16 bases in between. The CDR3 has 15 residues. CDR3 sequence reads: CASSSPGQLGGELFF. CDR3 coding DNA: TGTGCCAGCAGCTCCCCGGGACAATTGGGCGGGGAGCTGTTTTTT.

V and J are TRBV6-6 and TRBJ2-7; 7 nucleotides line up with TRBD1. Germline values: CDR1 MNHNY, CDR2 SVGAGI (reference sequence). This CDR3 has 13 amino acids. V lost 3 bases, J lost 3 bases, and 2 bases stayed unmatched. The CDR3 bases are TGTGCCAGCAGTTATGCAGGGGGCTACGAGCAGTACTTC. This encodes CASSYAGGYEQYF.

As DNA, the CDR3 is TGTGCCAGCAGTTTACTAGCGGGAAGGTACGAGCAGTACTTC. It specifies CASSLLAGRYEQYF. The V and J genes are TRBV27 and TRBJ2-7, with 9 positions matching TRBD2. Germline CDR1 MNHEY, CDR2 SMNVEV (reference sequence). CDR3 size: 14 residues. With 2 bases clipped from V and 4 bases from J, the junction kept 3 bases outside the gene matches.

In this sample, this clone turned up a few times. This rearrangement joins TRBV13 to TRBJ2-5; D is unresolved. Germline CDR1 PRHDT, CDR2 FYEKMQ (reference sequence). V was shortened by 5 bases and J by 4 bases, with 11 bases between the two germline ends. The CDR3 is 13 amino acids. The CDR3 loop is CASSPPDGETQYF. CDR3 DNA sequence: TGTGCCAGCAGCCCCCCGGACGGAGAGACCCAGTACTTC.

The rearrangement joins TRBV29-1 to TRBJ2-3; 12 nucleotides line up with TRBD2. Germline loops: CDR1 SQVTM, CDR2 ANQGSEA. V lost 4 bases to trimming and J lost 0 bases; unmatched junction nucleotides: 14. This CDR3 contains 19 residues. CDR3 protein: CSVAPFKTSGGFSTDTQYF. DNA of the CDR3: TGCAGCGTTGCTCCTTTTAAGACTAGCGGGGGCTTTAGCACAGATACGCAGTATTTT.

CDR3 protein: CSVGTRGSGANVLTF. The CDR3 DNA sequence: TGCAGCGTCGGGACAAGGGGCTCTGGGGCCAACGTCCTGACTTTC. V gene TRBV29-1 combines with J gene TRBJ2-6; perhaps TRBD1 as D (6 bases). The CDR3 sequence is 15 residues long. Germline CDR1 and CDR2: SQVTM and ANQGSEA. V dropped 6 bases and J dropped 0 bases, with 12 bases sitting between them.

CDR3 sequence: CASSARGAGANVLTF. The CDR3 DNA reads as TGTGCCAGCAGCGCTAGGGGTGCTGGGGCCAACGTCCTGACTTTC. J is TRBJ2-6 and V is TRBV9; tentative D call: TRBD1 (5 bases). This CDR3 has 15 residues. The germline V gene has CDR1 SGDLS and CDR2 YYNGEE. V lost 3 bases and J lost 2, with 9 bases in between.

This clone was recorded a few times. This sample includes further DNA sequences coding for the same CDR3. The rearrangement joins TRBV5-1 to TRBJ2-5; D ambiguous. Germline CDR1 reads SGHRS; CDR2 reads YFSETQ. V was clipped by 1 base and J by 5 bases, with 3 bases between them. The CDR3 sequence is 11 residues long. The CDR3 reads CASSLLETQYF. DNA for the CDR3: TGCGCCAGCAGCTTGCTGGAGACCCAGTACTTC.

This chain links TRBV11-2 with TRBJ2-3; the match to TRBD1 covers 8 bases. The CDR3 spans 19 residues. Germline lookup yields CDR1 SGHAT and CDR2 FQNNGV. Trimming at V came to 5 bases and at J to 5 bases, leaving 21 bases not matched to a gene. CDR3 DNA sequence: TGTGCCAGCAGCCTGCTTGGTTATCAGGGGGCGAGGGTAGGAGATACGCAGTATTTT. Its translation is CASSLLGYQGARVGDTQYF.

The chain links TRBV30 to TRBJ1-2, with D tentatively TRBD1 (5 bases). Trimming took off 0 bases at V and 6 bases at J, with 11 bases between the two ends. Germline loops: CDR1 GTSNPN, CDR2 SVGIG (reference sequence). The CDR3 length is 13 residues. The CDR3 DNA reads as TGTGCCTGGAGTGTGGGGGTAGGCGATGGCTACACCTTC. Translated: CAWSVGVGDGYTF.

The gene calls are TRBV29-1 and TRBJ2-1; no clear D. Trimming took off 4 bases at V and 10 bases at J, with 8 bases between the two ends. CDR1 is SQVTM and CDR2 is ANQGSEA in the germline V gene. The CDR3 has 10 amino acids. The CDR3 DNA sequence: TGCAGCGTTGTGTTCACAGAGCAGTTCTTC. As protein: CSVVFTEQFF.

V usage is TRBV5-1 and J usage is TRBJ2-1; tentatively, D is TRBD1 (5 bases). V lost 0 bases to trimming and J lost 4 bases, with 11 bases between them. Germline CDR1 SGHRS, CDR2 YFSETQ. CDR3 length equals 15 residues. CDR3: CASSLGQGLYNEQFF. CDR3 sequence (DNA): TGCGCCAGCAGCTTGGGCCAGGGTCTGTACAATGAGCAGTTCTTC.

This clone was counted between two and nine times. The rearrangement joins TRBV30 to TRBJ2-3; D gene ambiguous. V gave up 5 bases and J gave up 2 bases, with 5 bases separating them. The CDR3 spans 11 residues. Germline CDR1 and CDR2: GTSNPN and SVGIG (reference sequence). CDR3 in amino acids: CAWATTDTQYF. The CDR3, as DNA: TGTGCCTGGGCCACCACAGATACGCAGTATTTT. The variable domain in full, with the rest retrieved from reference TRBV30 and TRBJ2-3, is SQTIHQWPATLVQPVGSPLSLECTVEGTSNPNLYWYRQAAGRGLQLLFYSVGIGQISSEVPQNLSASRPQDRQFILSSKKLLLSDSGFYLCAWATTDTQYFGPGTRLTVL.

This clone was detected only a few times. V and J are TRBV29-1 and TRBJ2-1, with D uncertain. The CDR3 sequence is 13 residues long. Trimming stripped 3 bases from V and 3 bases from J, with 9 bases between. Germline values: CDR1 SQVTM, CDR2 ANQGSEA. The CDR3 DNA reads as TGCAGCGTTGATGGGCTCTTCTACAATGAGCAGTTCTTC. Encoded protein: CSVDGLFYNEQFF.

Only one count was recorded for this clone. At one boundary the junction diverges from the germline segment, which might be a read error. V usage is TRBV5-8 and J usage is TRBJ2-3, with D maybe TRBD2 (6 bases). CDR3 length: 11 amino acids. CDR1 is SGHTS, CDR2 YDEGEE, per germline. The CDR3 loop reads CASSLPGDCSF. The DNA of the CDR3 is TGTGCCAGCAGCCTCCCGGGGGACTGCTCCTTT.

The chain uses TRBV29-1 and TRBJ2-7, with D perhaps matching TRBD2 (5 bases). The length of the CDR3 is 11 residues. The germline V and J ends were trimmed by 4 bases and 3 bases, with 7 bases remaining between them. Germline lookup yields CDR1 SQVTM and CDR2 ANQGSEA. CDR3 amino acids: CSVGGVYEQYF. In DNA, the CDR3 is TGCAGCGTTGGGGGAGTCTACGAGCAGTACTTC.

This clone was picked up one time. This rearrangement joins TRBV5-6 to TRBJ1-5; D gene uncertain. The germline CDR1 and CDR2 sequences are SGHDT and YYEEEE. V lost 1 base and J 3 bases, leaving 5 bases between the germline ends. This CDR3 has 13 residues. In nucleotides, the CDR3 is TGTGCCAGCAGCTTGCAAACCAATCAGCCCCAGCATTTT. It encodes CASSLQTNQPQHF.

About this clone: Distinct nucleotide sequences in the sample also encode this CDR3. The CDR3 bases are TGTGCCAGCAGTTTATCCCCCGGGACAGGAGCCTACGAGCAGTACTTC. Its translation: CASSLSPGTGAYEQYF. The J gene is TRBJ2-7, the V gene TRBV27; 8 bases agree with TRBD1. CDR3 length: 16 amino acids. Germline CDR1 and CDR2: MNHEY and SMNVEV (reference sequence). V was pared by 0 bases and J by 2 bases, with 6 bases of the junction left unmatched.

The table lists this clone with a count of one. The J gene is TRBJ1-5, the V gene TRBV5-1; 9 bases line up with TRBD1. With 3 bases clipped from V and 2 bases from J, the junction kept 6 bases outside the gene matches. The CDR3 totals 16 residues. Looked up from germline, CDR1 is SGHRS and CDR2 is YFSETQ. The CDR3 region is CASSSPTGGGNQPQHF. The CDR3 bases are TGCGCCAGCAGCTCCCCGACAGGGGGAGGCAATCAGCCCCAGCATTTT. The full variable domain, rest sourced from reference TRBV5-1 and TRBJ1-5, is KAGVTQTPRYLIKTRGQQVTLSCSPISGHRSVSWYQQTPGQGLQFLFEYFSETQRNKGNFPGRFSGRQFSNSRSEMNVSTLELGDSALYLCASSSPTGGGNQPQHFGDGTRLSIL.

The chain recombines TRBV7-9 with TRBJ2-5; 8 nucleotides line up with TRBD1. The CDR3 sequence is 12 residues long. J gave up 4 bases and V 5 bases, and 0 bases lay outside the gene matches. Germline V lookup: CDR1 SEHNR, CDR2 FQNEAQ (reference sequence). This chain's CDR3 is CASSTGGETQYF. DNA of the CDR3: TGTGCCAGCAGCACAGGGGGAGAGACCCAGTACTTC. The variable domain in full, completed from reference TRBV7-9 and TRBJ2-5, reads DTGVSQNPRHKITKRGQNVTFRCDPISEHNRLYWYRQTLGQGPEFLTYFQNEAQLEKSRLLSDRFSAERPKGSFSTLEIQRTEQGDSAMYLCASSTGGETQYFGPGTRLLVL.

The V gene is TRBV14, the J gene TRBJ1-6, with D hard to call. Germline CDR1 SGHDN, CDR2 FVKESK. Trimming removed 2 bases from V and 7 bases from J, with 12 bases in between. CDR3 length equals 15 residues. The CDR3 loop reads CASSQSVVRNSPLHF. Here the CDR3 DNA reads TGTGCCAGCAGCCAATCTGTGGTACGAAATTCACCCCTCCACTTT.

Comments on this clone: One end of the junction fails to match germline, which may point to a read error. V and J are TRBV27 and TRBJ2-7; 8 positions match TRBD2. In germline, CDR1 is MNHEY, CDR2 SMNVEV (reference sequence). The CDR3 is made up of 15 amino acids. The CDR3 DNA is TGTGCCAGCAGTATATCCCGGGAGGGGGTCTACGAGCAGTACTTC. Translating it yields CASSISREGVYEQYF.

The rearrangement uses TRBV29-1 and TRBJ1-1, with D uncertain. Per the germline V gene, CDR1 is SQVTM and CDR2 is ANQGSEA. This CDR3 is built from 12 residues. V was pared by 7 bases and J by 5 bases, with 14 bases between. CDR3 sequence reads: CSALGLGTEAFF. The CDR3 bases are TGCAGCGCCCTAGGGTTGGGGACTGAAGCTTTCTTT.

V gene TRBV5-1 combines with J gene TRBJ2-3, with 10 bases fitting TRBD2. Germline CDR1 and CDR2: SGHRS and YFSETQ. The CDR3 runs to 16 residues. V shed 0 bases and J 4 bases; nucleotides not matched to a gene: 5. The DNA of the CDR3 is TGCGCCAGCAGCTTGGGGTCTAGCGGGGGTGCAGATACGCAGTATTTT. It codes for CASSLGSSGGADTQYF.

The CDR3 DNA reads TGTGCCAGCAGTTGGGGACTAGAGTATGAGCAGTTCTTC. Encoded protein: CASSWGLEYEQFF. V gene TRBV27 combines with J gene TRBJ2-1, with 8 bases aligning to TRBD2. The CDR3 runs 13 residues. CDR1 is MNHEY, CDR2 SMNVEV, per germline (reference sequence). The V segment lost 4 bases and the J segment 8 bases; nucleotides outside the gene matches: 4.

The chain couples TRBV19 to TRBJ1-5; 7 bases map to TRBD1. The J segment lost 6 bases and the V segment lost 1 base, leaving 3 bases of the junction unmatched. Germline values: CDR1 LNHDA, CDR2 SQIVND (reference sequence). The CDR3 has 14 residues. The chain's CDR3 is CASSIAGGGQPQHF. CDR3 sequence (DNA): TGTGCCAGTAGTATAGCAGGGGGTGGTCAGCCCCAGCATTTT.

V gene TRBV6-6 combines with J gene TRBJ1-5; 7 nucleotides line up with TRBD1. V shed 7 bases and J 0 bases; nucleotides not matched to a gene: 6. Germline CDR1 and CDR2: MNHNY and SVGAGI (reference sequence). The CDR3 totals 15 residues. In nucleotides, the CDR3 is TGTGCCAGCACACGGGACAGTTATAGCAATCAGCCCCAGCATTTT. Amino acid sequence: CASTRDSYSNQPQHF.

This rearrangement joins TRBV20-1 to TRBJ1-2; no reliable D call. Germline loops: CDR1 DFQATT, CDR2 SNEGSKA (reference sequence). CDR3 size: 10 residues. Trimming pared 0 bases from V and 7 bases from J, leaving 3 bases between. CDR3 DNA sequence: TGCAGTGCTAGAGAAGTTGGCTACACCTTC. This sequence encodes CSAREVGYTF.

This clone was seen only a few times. This chain joins TRBV13 and TRBJ1-2, with TRBD1 identical over 8 bases. With V trimmed by 4 bases and J by 3 bases, 4 bases remained unmatched. The CDR3 is made up of 14 amino acids. From germline, CDR1 is PRHDT and CDR2 FYEKMQ (reference sequence). CDR3 coding DNA: TGTGCCAGCAGCTCAGGGGGCCTGGACTATGGCTACACCTTC. This encodes CASSSGGLDYGYTF.